The present T cell receptor beta chain was sequenced within a study of OX40 agonist ivuxolimab in advanced cancers. Across the whole study: Treatment of patients was with ivuxolimab, an agonistic anti-OX40 (CD134) antibody. Every 2 weeks, patients got intravenous ivuxolimab at one of six dose levels (0.01-10 mg/kg).

Sequencing used immunoSEQ multiplex PCR; TCRdb keeps in-frame clones, though not all of them. The sample contains over 80,000 clones, less than 85% of which appear only once. Trimming took off 4 bases at V and 7 bases at J, with 16 bases between the two ends. There are 15 residues in the CDR3. Germline V gives CDR1 SEHNR, CDR2 FQNEAQ (reference sequence). Individuals having autoimmune disease history or systemic immunosuppression were not enrolled. Baseline was the first blood sampling point, followed by cycle 4 day 1 and cycle 7 day 1. The receptor comes from an adult with an advanced solid tumor such as melanoma, head and neck, liver or kidney cancer. Sequencing used CD4+ or CD8+ T cells sorted from blood, obtained in a trial of the OX40 agonist ivuxolimab. V gene TRBV7-9 combines with J gene TRBJ2-2; either TRBD1 or TRBD2 may supply D (5 bases each). CDR3 sequence: CASSYQGRENGELFF. The CDR3 DNA is TGTGCCAGCAGCTACCAGGGCAGGGAGAACGGGGAGCTGTTTTTT.